Listed here are 11 T cell receptor beta chains from one sample, sequenced in a study of T cell repertoires in cytomegalovirus infection. Antigen specificity for these receptors is unknown. TCRdb reprocessed the reads with MiXCR, giving one entry per CDR3 protein. The sample consists of 650,000 to 900,000 distinct CDR3 sequences, 25% to 30% of them appearing once. The sequencing used cultured CD8+ T cells from PBMCs, collected from culture after CMV antigen stimulation. The origin of the receptors is a human donor in good health (CMV status not recorded). Some clones in this sample may be carry-over from other donors' samples.

This clonotype was detected a few times. The gene calls are TRBV6-2 or TRBV6-3 and TRBJ2-3; D is possibly TRBD2 (6 bases). The CDR3 totals 16 residues. V was clipped by 6 bases and J by 2 bases, with 18 bases between them. In germline, CDR1 is MNHEY, CDR2 SVGEGT. This CDR3 is CASSSPSGGDTDTQYF. CDR3 DNA sequence: TGTGCCAGCAGCTCGCCCTCCGGGGGAGACACAGATACGCAGTATTTT.

In its sample, this clonotype was seen a few times. CDR3 coding DNA: TGTGCCAGCAGCTTAGAATCCCGGGGGAGCTCCTACAATGAGCAGTTCTTC. Amino acid sequence: CASSLESRGSSYNEQFF. The rearrangement joins TRBV7-9 to TRBJ2-1, with D maybe TRBD2 (6 bases). The germline V gene has CDR1 SEHNR and CDR2 FQNEAQ (reference sequence). The CDR3 totals 17 residues. The V end lost 1 base, the J end lost 0 bases, and 13 bases lay between the germline ends.

In this sample, this clonotype turned up a few times. The CDR3 region is CASSQFLGNSYEQYV. The CDR3 nucleotides read TGTGCCAGCAGTCAATTCCTAGGTAACTCCTACGAGCAGTACGTC. The chain uses TRBV28 and TRBJ2-7; no reliable D call. Trimming shortened V by 5 bases and J by 0 bases, and 14 bases separated the two germline ends. Per germline, CDR1 MDHEN and CDR2 SYDVKM. The CDR3 length is 15 residues.

In this sample, this clonotype turned up a few times. The V and J genes are TRBV7-6 and TRBJ2-5; 8 bases fit TRBD1. The ends lost 4 bases at V and 4 bases at J; junction bases unmatched: 5. The CDR3 has 14 residues. Germline lookup yields CDR1 SGHVS and CDR2 FNYEAQ. CDR3 amino acids: CASSSQGVGETQYF. CDR3 DNA sequence: TGTGCCAGCAGCTCACAGGGGGTGGGAGAGACCCAGTACTTC.

This clonotype was picked up a small number of times. V and J are TRBV6-2 or TRBV6-3 and TRBJ2-7; D remains unclear. Trimming took 2 bases from V and 3 from J, leaving 8 bases between them. This CDR3 spans 13 amino acids. Germline loops: CDR1 MNHEY, CDR2 SVGEGT. Here the CDR3 reads CASSYGRFYEQYV. The CDR3 coding sequence is TGTGCCAGCAGTTACGGGCGGTTCTACGAGCAGTACGTC.

Written as DNA, the CDR3 is TGCAGTGCTAGAGTGGCCGGGGGCGCGGGCAATCAGCCCCAGCATTTT. It specifies CSARVAGGAGNQPQHF. The chain employs TRBV20-1 and TRBJ1-5; weak D call: TRBD1 (6 bases). Trimming removed 1 base from V and 2 bases from J, with 15 bases in between. In germline, CDR1 is DFQATT, CDR2 SNEGSKA (reference sequence). CDR3 size: 16 residues.

This clonotype turned up a few times. The V call is TRBV7-6, the J call TRBJ2-1, with 13 bases identical to TRBD2. This CDR3 spans 15 amino acids. With 5 bases clipped from V and 9 bases from J, the junction kept 7 bases outside the gene matches. Germline lookup yields CDR1 SGHVS and CDR2 FNYEAQ. CDR3 residues: CASSGLGLAGTEQFF. The CDR3 nucleotides are TGTGCCAGCAGCGGCCTGGGACTAGCGGGGACTGAGCAGTTCTTC.

A few counts support this clonotype. The chain joins TRBV12-3 or TRBV12-4 to TRBJ2-1, with 8 bases matching TRBD1. V lost 6 bases to trimming and J lost 6 bases; unmatched junction nucleotides: 10. The CDR3 is made up of 15 amino acids. The CDR3 DNA reads TGTGCCAGCAGCCCGCAGGGGGCCGTAGGCAATGAGCAGTTCTTC. This sequence encodes CASSPQGAVGNEQFF.

CDR3 protein: CASSSGQGSEQYF. CDR3 in DNA: TGTGCCAGCAGTTCGGGACAGGGAAGCGAGCAGTACTTC. This chain uses TRBV6-6 with TRBJ2-7; TRBD1 matches 9 bases. CDR1 is MNHNY, CDR2 SVGAGI, per germline (reference sequence). The CDR3 runs to 13 residues. V shed 4 bases and J 6 bases; nucleotides not matched to a gene: 4.

This clonotype came up many times. The CDR3 here is CASSLSPQRAGRANVLTF. CDR3 DNA sequence: TGTGCCAGCAGCTTAAGCCCCCAGAGGGCTGGCAGGGCCAACGTCCTGACTTTC. The gene calls are TRBV7-3 and TRBJ2-6; possible D gene TRBD2, 5 bases. The CDR3 spans 18 residues. The V gene's germline CDR1 is SGHTA and CDR2 FQGTGA. Trimming pared 1 base from V and 5 bases from J, leaving 18 bases between.

The gene calls are TRBV7-9 and TRBJ2-7; D uncertain. CDR3 length: 12 amino acids. V dropped 6 bases and J dropped 3 bases, with 9 bases sitting between them. Looked up from germline, CDR1 is SEHNR and CDR2 is FQNEAQ (reference sequence). In DNA form, the CDR3 reads TGTGCCAGCAGTCACGTTATCTACGAGCAGTACGTC. This encodes CASSHVIYEQYV.